This is a list of T cell receptor beta chains from one sample in a study of CD8 T cells in ankylosing spondylitis. TCRdb reprocessed the 5' RACE reads with MiXCR, giving one entry per CDR3 protein. The repertoire consists of about 700,000 distinct CDR3 sequences, with under 20% occurring once and the leading ten covering about 20%. The sequenced sample consisted of blood, either unsorted or a sorted T cell fraction (not recorded which). These receptors were taken from a male donor with ankylosing spondylitis. Both conserved end residues are part of each CDR3. The D gene is left open where the match is weak. Expanded clones get a size class; other rows say once, few or many, or leave the size out.

TRBJ2-5	TRBD2	TRBV7-7	.	TGTGCCAGCAGCAATAGCGGGATCCACCAAGAGACCCAGTACTTC	CASSNSGIHQETQYF
TRBJ2-1	TRBD2	TRBV11-2	few	TGTGCCAGCAGCGTTAGCGGGGGGGCCGGCAATGAGCAGTTCTTC	CASSVSGGAGNEQFF
TRBJ2-1	.	TRBV2	few	TGTGCCAGCAGCGGGCTGGTTGGGGAGGGGGACAATGAGCAGTTCTTC	CASSGLVGEGDNEQFF
TRBJ2-3	.	TRBV5-1	few	TGCGCCAGCAGCTTGGGGCCAGTAGCTGGGGGCACAGATACGCAGTATTTT	CASSLGPVAGGTDTQYF
TRBJ2-2	TRBD2	TRBV4-1	.	TGCGCCAGCAGCCAAGGACCGTTTGCGGGAGGGGTCGGGGAGCTGTTTTTT	CASSQGPFAGGVGELFF
TRBJ2-1	.	TRBV27	.	TGTGCCAGCAGTTTCTTTGACGGTACCTACAATGAGCAGTTCTTC	CASSFFDGTYNEQFF
TRBJ2-1	TRBD1	TRBV12-3/TRBV12-4	many	TGTGCCAGCAGCAGCCGGGACAGGGTCTCCTACAATGAGCAGTTCTTC	CASSSRDRVSYNEQFF
TRBJ2-7	.	TRBV28	few	TGTGCCAGCAGTGCCCCGGGGGACATAGCTTACGAGCAGTACTTC	CASSAPGDIAYEQYF
TRBJ2-1	.	TRBV4-3	.	TGCGCCAGCAGCCAAGACGGAAGTCCTAGATACAATGAGCAGTTCTTC	CASSQDGSPRYNEQFF
TRBJ1-5	.	TRBV2	few	TGTGCCAGCAGTGATTGGGGGACTTCCCAGCCCCAGCATTTT	CASSDWGTSQPQHF
TRBJ2-2	.	TRBV12-5	few	TGTGCTAGTGGTTTGGCCGAGAACACCGGGGAGCTGTTTTTT	CASGLAENTGELFF
TRBJ2-7	TRBD1	TRBV20-1	few	TGCAGTGCTAGAGGGCGGGACAGGGCCTACGAGCAGTACTTC	CSARGRDRAYEQYF
TRBJ2-5	.	TRBV21-1	.	TGTGCCAGCCGCCACCTCCACGGATTACCTTTCAGGGAGACCCAGTACTTC	CASRHLHGLPFRETQYF
TRBJ1-5	.	TRBV6-1	once	TGTGCCAGCAGCCTCAGGTCAGGAGGGCTCACAGATACGCAGCATTTT	CASSLRSGGLTDTQHF
TRBJ2-7	TRBD1	TRBV6-2/TRBV6-3	.	TGTGCCAGCAGTTACACCGGGACAGGCAACACCTACGAGCAGTACTTC	CASSYTGTGNTYEQYF
TRBJ2-2	TRBD2	TRBV4-1	few	TGCGCCAGCAGCCTCCTAGGGGAGGGCGGCGGGGAGCTGTTTTTT	CASSLLGEGGGELFF
TRBJ1-5	.	TRBV6-5	.	TGTGCCAGCAGTTCCGACAGGTTATCGAATCAGCCCCAGCATTTT	CASSSDRLSNQPQHF
TRBJ2-7	.	TRBV15	.	TGTGCCACCAGTCCCCGGGACGGGCCCTACGAGCAGTACTTC	CATSPRDGPYEQYF
TRBJ1-2	.	TRBV28	few	TGTGCCAGCAGAATGACACCAAACTATGGCTACACCTTC	CASRMTPNYGYTF
TRBJ2-5	.	TRBV10-3	.	TGTGCCATCAGTGAACAAGAGACCCAGTACTTC	CAISEQETQYF
TRBJ2-3	.	TRBV18	.	TGTGCCAGCTCACCACAGGCGCAGGACACAGATACGCAGTATTTT	CASSPQAQDTDTQYF
TRBJ2-2	.	TRBV4-3	few	TGCGCCAGCAGCCAGAGCCCGGGCCTCACCGGGGAGCTGTTTTTT	CASSQSPGLTGELFF
TRBJ2-7	.	TRBV4-1	.	TGCGCCAGCAGCCAAGAGAGGGGGGGCTACGAGCAGTACTTC	CASSQERGGYEQYF
TRBJ1-5	.	TRBV6-1	.	TGTGCCAGCAGCCCTTCGGACGGACTCAATCAGCCCCAGCATTTT	CASSPSDGLNQPQHF
TRBJ1-1	TRBD1	TRBV5-1	.	TGCGCCAGCAGCTTGGCCACGGGAGGGGGCGGAATCATGAACACTGAAGCTTTCTTT	CASSLATGGGGIMNTEAFF
TRBJ2-3	TRBD2	TRBV7-2	.	TGTGCCAGCAGCTTAAGTGGGACTAGCGGGTCTAGGGATTTT	CASSLSGTSGSRDF
TRBJ2-5	.	TRBV2	.	TGTGCCAGCAGTGCTCTCGCGGGGCAAGAGACCCAGTACTTC	CASSALAGQETQYF
TRBJ2-6	TRBD1	TRBV5-1	many	TGCGCCAGCAGCCGAGGATGGGGACAGGAGATCTCTGGGGCCAACGTCCTGACTTTC	CASSRGWGQEISGANVLTF
TRBJ2-3	.	TRBV19	.	TGTGCCAGTAGTACCCCCTCTTCGGGGGTGCGCACAGATACGCAGTATTTT	CASSTPSSGVRTDTQYF
TRBJ2-5	TRBD1	TRBV27	.	TGTGCCACGCAAGGGACAGGTAGAAAGACCCAGTACTTC	CATQGTGRKTQYF
TRBJ1-5	.	TRBV20-1	few	TGCAGTGCTAGAGATGGGAGCTCAGGCCCGACCCAGCATTTT	CSARDGSSGPTQHF